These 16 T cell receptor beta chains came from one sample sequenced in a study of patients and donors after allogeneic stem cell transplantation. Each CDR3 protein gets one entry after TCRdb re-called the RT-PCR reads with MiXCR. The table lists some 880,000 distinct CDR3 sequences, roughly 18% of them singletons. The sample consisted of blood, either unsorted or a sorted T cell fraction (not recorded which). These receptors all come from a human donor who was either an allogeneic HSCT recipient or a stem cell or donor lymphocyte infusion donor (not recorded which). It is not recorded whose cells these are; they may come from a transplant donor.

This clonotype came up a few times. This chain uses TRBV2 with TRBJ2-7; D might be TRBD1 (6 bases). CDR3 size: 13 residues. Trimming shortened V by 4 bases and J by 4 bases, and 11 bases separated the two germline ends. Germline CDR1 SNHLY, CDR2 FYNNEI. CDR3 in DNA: TGTGCCAGCAGTGCAGGGGCGTGGTACGAGCAGTACTTC. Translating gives CASSAGAWYEQYF.

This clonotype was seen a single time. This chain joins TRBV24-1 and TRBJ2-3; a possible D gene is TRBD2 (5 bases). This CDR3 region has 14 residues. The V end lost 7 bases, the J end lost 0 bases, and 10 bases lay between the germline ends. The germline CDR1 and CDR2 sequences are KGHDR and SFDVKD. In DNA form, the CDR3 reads TGTGCCACCAGGGACTCGGGGAGCACAGATACGCAGTATTTT. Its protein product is CATRDSGSTDTQYF.

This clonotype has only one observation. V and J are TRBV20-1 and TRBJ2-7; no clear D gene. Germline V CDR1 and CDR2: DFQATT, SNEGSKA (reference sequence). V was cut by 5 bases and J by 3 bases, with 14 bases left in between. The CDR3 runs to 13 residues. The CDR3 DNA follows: TGCAGTGCTGGAAGACCGCCGAACTACGAGCAGTACTTC. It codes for CSAGRPPNYEQYF.

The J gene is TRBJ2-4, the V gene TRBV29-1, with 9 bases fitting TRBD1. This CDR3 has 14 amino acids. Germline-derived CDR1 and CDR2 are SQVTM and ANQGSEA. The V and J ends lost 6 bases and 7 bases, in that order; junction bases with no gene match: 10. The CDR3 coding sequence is TGCAGCGTGGGGGGGACAGGGCTCAGTAACATTCAGTACTTC. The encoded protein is CSVGGTGLSNIQYF.

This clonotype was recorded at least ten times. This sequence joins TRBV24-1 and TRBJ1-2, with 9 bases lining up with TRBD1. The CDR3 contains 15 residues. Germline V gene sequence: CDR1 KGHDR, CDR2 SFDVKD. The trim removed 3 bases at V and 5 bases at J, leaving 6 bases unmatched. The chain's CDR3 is CATSDRPGQGYGYTF. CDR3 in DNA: TGTGCCACCAGTGATCGACCGGGACAGGGATATGGCTACACCTTC.

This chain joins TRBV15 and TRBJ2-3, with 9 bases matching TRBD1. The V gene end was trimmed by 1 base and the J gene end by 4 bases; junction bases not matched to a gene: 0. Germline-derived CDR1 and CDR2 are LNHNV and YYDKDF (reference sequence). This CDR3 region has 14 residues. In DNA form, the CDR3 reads TGTGCCACCAGCAGAGGGACAGGGGCAGATACGCAGTATTTT. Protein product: CATSRGTGADTQYF.

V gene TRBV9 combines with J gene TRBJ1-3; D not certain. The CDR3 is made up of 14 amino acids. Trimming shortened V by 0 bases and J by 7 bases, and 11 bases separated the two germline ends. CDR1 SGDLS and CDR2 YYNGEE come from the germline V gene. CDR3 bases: TGTGCCAGCAGCGTAGCTACCAGAGGGAACACCATATATTTT. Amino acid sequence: CASSVATRGNTIYF.

The CDR3 loop reads CASTFSGKDYGYTF. The CDR3 DNA is TGTGCCAGCACCTTTTCAGGGAAAGACTATGGCTACACCTTC. The rearrangement joins TRBV6-1 to TRBJ1-2, with D maybe TRBD1 (5 bases). V shed 7 bases and J shed 3 bases, with 15 bases lying between them. CDR3 size: 14 residues. The V gene's germline CDR1 is MNHNS and CDR2 SASEGT.

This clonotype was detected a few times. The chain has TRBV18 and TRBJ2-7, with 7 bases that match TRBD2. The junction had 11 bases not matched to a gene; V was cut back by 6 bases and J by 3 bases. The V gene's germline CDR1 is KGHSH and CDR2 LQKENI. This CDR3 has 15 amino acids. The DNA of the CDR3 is TGTGCCAGCTCGCTTACGACTAGCCCAAACTACGAGCAGTACTTC. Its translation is CASSLTTSPNYEQYF.

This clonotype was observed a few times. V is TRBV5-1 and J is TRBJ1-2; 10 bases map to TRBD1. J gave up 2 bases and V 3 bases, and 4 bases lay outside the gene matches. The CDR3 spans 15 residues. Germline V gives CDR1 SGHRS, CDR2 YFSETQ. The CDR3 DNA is TGCGCCAGCAGCTCGGACAGGGGGGGGAACTATGGCTACACCTTC. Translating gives CASSSDRGGNYGYTF.

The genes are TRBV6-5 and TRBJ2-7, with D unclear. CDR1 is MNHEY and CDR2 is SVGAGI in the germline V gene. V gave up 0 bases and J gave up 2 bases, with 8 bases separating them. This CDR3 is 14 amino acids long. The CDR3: CASSYSRTTYEQYF. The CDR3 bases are TGTGCCAGCAGTTACTCAAGGACCACCTACGAGCAGTACTTC.

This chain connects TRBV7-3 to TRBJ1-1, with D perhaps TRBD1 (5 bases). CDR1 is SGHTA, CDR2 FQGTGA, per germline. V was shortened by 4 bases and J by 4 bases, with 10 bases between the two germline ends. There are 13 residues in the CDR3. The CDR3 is CASSWRGLTEAFF. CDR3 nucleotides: TGTGCCAGCAGCTGGAGGGGCCTCACTGAAGCTTTCTTT.

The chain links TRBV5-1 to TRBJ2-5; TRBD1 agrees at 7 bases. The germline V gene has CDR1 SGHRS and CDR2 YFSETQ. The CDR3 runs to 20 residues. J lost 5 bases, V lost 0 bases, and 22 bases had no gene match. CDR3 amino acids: CASSLAYGPLSDRVMETQYF. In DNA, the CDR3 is TGCGCCAGCAGCTTGGCCTACGGACCGTTGTCCGACAGGGTGATGGAGACCCAGTACTTC.

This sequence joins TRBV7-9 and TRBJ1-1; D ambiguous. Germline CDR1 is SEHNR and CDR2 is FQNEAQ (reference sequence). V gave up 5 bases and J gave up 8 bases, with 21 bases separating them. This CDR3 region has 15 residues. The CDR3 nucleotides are TGTGCCAGCAGCCCAGAGGCGACCAGACGATCGGAAGCTTTCTTT. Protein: CASSPEATRRSEAFF.

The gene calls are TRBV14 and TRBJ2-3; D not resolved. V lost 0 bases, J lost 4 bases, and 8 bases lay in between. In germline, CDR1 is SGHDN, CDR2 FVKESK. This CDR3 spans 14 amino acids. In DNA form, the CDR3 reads TGTGCCAGCAGCCAAGAGGGAAGGCCAGATACGCAGTATTTT. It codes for CASSQEGRPDTQYF.

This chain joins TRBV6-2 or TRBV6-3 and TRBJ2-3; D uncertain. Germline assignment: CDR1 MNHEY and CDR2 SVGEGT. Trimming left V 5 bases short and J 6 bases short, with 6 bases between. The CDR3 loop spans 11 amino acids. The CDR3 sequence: CASSKVDTQYF. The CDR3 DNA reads TGTGCCAGCAGTAAAGTCGATACGCAGTATTTT.